The next 4 T cell receptor beta chains were all read from a single sample in a study of blood T cell repertoires in COVID-19. The assay was immunoSEQ multiplex PCR, and TCRdb's table has in-frame clones only and misses some. The sample has roughly 250,000 clones, just under 90% seen once. Sequenced material: peripheral blood. Source of these receptors: a woman aged 40 to 50 with acute or convalescent COVID-19.

The CDR3 is CACGTSGGGYNEQFF. Written as DNA, the CDR3 is TGTGCCTGCGGGACTAGCGGGGGGGGGTACAATGAGCAGTTCTTC. The rearrangement uses TRBV30 and TRBJ2-1; 16 bases align to TRBD2. CDR1 is GTSNPN, CDR2 SVGIG, per germline (reference sequence). CDR3 size: 15 residues. J was trimmed by 4 bases and V by 6 bases; bases with no gene match: 3.

This clone was seen once. V and J are TRBV27 and TRBJ2-1; 12 bases agree with TRBD2. CDR1 MNHEY and CDR2 SMNVEV come from the germline V gene (reference sequence). Unmatched junction bases numbered 11, after V lost 5 bases and J lost 0 bases. This CDR3 spans 19 amino acids. The CDR3 loop reads CASSLLAGGPLSSYNEQFF. DNA for the CDR3: TGTGCCAGCAGTCTCCTAGCGGGGGGGCCGCTCAGCTCCTACAATGAGCAGTTCTTC.

V usage is TRBV6-2 or TRBV6-3 and J usage is TRBJ1-2, with 9 bases aligning to TRBD1. The CDR3 is made up of 16 amino acids. J lost 2 bases, V lost 6 bases, and 10 bases had no gene match. Germline-derived CDR1 and CDR2 are MNHEY and SVGEGT. The CDR3 reads CASSRSPGQGNYGYTF. Written as DNA, the CDR3 is TGTGCCAGCAGCCGGAGCCCGGGACAGGGCAACTATGGCTACACCTTC.

This clone turned up a few times. The chain has TRBV2 and TRBJ1-6, with D uncertain. V was pared by 4 bases and J by 0 bases, with 7 bases between. The CDR3 sequence is 15 residues long. Germline V gives CDR1 SNHLY, CDR2 FYNNEI. CDR3 bases: TGTGCCAGCAGTGGGTCTAGCTCCTATAATTCACCCCTCCACTTT. Its translation: CASSGSSSYNSPLHF.